Listed here are 9 T cell receptor beta chains from one sample, sequenced in a study of post-analysis software for immune sequencing data. Points from the study as a whole: Patients had higher frequencies than controls of roughly five TRBV segments, including TRBV5-6, TRBV5-1 and TRBV20-1.

These receptors have no known antigen. Included in the TCR beta cDNA libraries were unique molecular identifiers. Each CDR3 protein gets one entry after TCRdb re-called the PCR reads with MiXCR. The sample lists about 540,000 distinct CDR3 sequences, 34% occurring once. The sequenced material came from blood. These receptor sequences come from a girl aged 2-17 years with multiple sclerosis.

The chain combines TRBV12-3 or TRBV12-4 with TRBJ2-3, with 11 bases matching TRBD2. After removal of 3 bases from V and 7 bases from J, the junction contained 3 bases not matched to a gene. The CDR3 loop spans 14 amino acids. CDR3 nucleotides: TGTGCCAGCAGTTTTCTAGCGGGGGGTCATACGCAGTATTTT. Amino acids: CASSFLAGGHTQYF.

This clonotype was seen more than once but under ten times. The rearrangement links TRBV9 to TRBJ1-5; no definite D call. Germline V gene sequence: CDR1 SGDLS, CDR2 YYNGEE. The V end was cut by 0 bases, the J end by 0 bases, with 7 bases between. The CDR3 runs to 15 residues. The CDR3 reads CASSVGRLSNQPQHF. The CDR3 DNA is TGTGCCAGCAGCGTAGGCAGACTTAGCAATCAGCCCCAGCATTTT.

The chain couples TRBV6-5 to TRBJ1-4; no reliable D call. V lost 0 bases and J 4 bases, leaving 9 bases between the germline ends. Germline assignment: CDR1 MNHEY and CDR2 SVGAGI. This CDR3 has 15 residues. This CDR3 is CASSYSRAINEKLFF. Here the CDR3 DNA reads TGTGCCAGCAGTTACTCAAGAGCCATTAATGAAAAACTGTTTTTT.

This clonotype has just a few counts. The chain uses TRBV10-3 and TRBJ1-3; D remains ambiguous. The CDR3 consists of 12 residues. The V and J ends lost 4 bases and 4 bases respectively, with 5 bases between them. Per germline, CDR1 ENHRY and CDR2 SYGVKD. CDR3: CAISVLGNTIYF. DNA of the CDR3: TGTGCCATCAGTGTCCTGGGAAACACCATATATTTT.

The sample holds a few counts of this clonotype. The chain recombines TRBV29-1 with TRBJ1-1; no clear D. CDR1 and CDR2 from the germline V gene are SQVTM and ANQGSEA. The ends were cut back, 2 bases at V and 4 bases at J, with 8 bases in the middle. There are 12 residues in the CDR3. CDR3 sequence (DNA): TGCAGCGTTGAATTACGAGGCACTGAAGCTTTCTTT. As protein: CSVELRGTEAFF.

Only a few counts were recorded for this clonotype. The genes are TRBV29-1 and TRBJ2-3, with TRBD2 matching 9 bases. Germline V lookup: CDR1 SQVTM, CDR2 ANQGSEA. This CDR3 is built from 16 residues. Losses at the gene ends were 6 bases for V and 1 base for J; bases not matched to a gene: 11. The CDR3 DNA follows: TGCAGCGTGGGAAGGGTGGCTAGCGGGGGCACAGATACGCAGTATTTT. Translating gives CSVGRVASGGTDTQYF.

This clonotype was observed a handful of times. The chain has TRBV5-1 and TRBJ2-1; TRBD2 aligns across 10 bases. Trimming cost V 4 bases and J 7 bases; bases outside gene matches: 11. CDR3 length: 16 amino acids. Per the germline V gene, CDR1 is SGHRS and CDR2 is YFSETQ. The CDR3 sequence is CASSPGASGGVNEQFF. CDR3 sequence (DNA): TGCGCCAGCAGCCCCGGCGCGAGCGGGGGGGTGAATGAGCAGTTCTTC.

The chain employs TRBV5-6 and TRBJ1-6; D is perhaps TRBD1 (5 bases). CDR3 length equals 16 residues. Per germline, CDR1 SGHDT and CDR2 YYEEEE. Trimming stripped 0 bases from V and 10 bases from J, with 17 bases between. The CDR3 DNA sequence: TGTGCCAGCAGCTTGGGTCCAGGGAAAAGAGGATCACCCCTCCACTTT. As protein: CASSLGPGKRGSPLHF. The variable domain in full, with the rest retrieved from reference TRBV5-6 and TRBJ1-6, is DAGVTQSPTHLIKTRGQQVTLRCSPKSGHDTVSWYQQALGQGPQFIFQYYEEEERQRGNFPDRFSGHQFPNYSSELNVNALLLGDSALYLCASSLGPGKRGSPLHFGNGTRLTVT.

The chain joins TRBV7-9 to TRBJ2-1; D is uncertain. Germline V CDR1 and CDR2: SEHNR, FQNEAQ (reference sequence). This CDR3 has 14 residues. V was trimmed by 0 bases and J by 7 bases, leaving 10 bases between them. This chain's CDR3 is CASSLAESANEQFF. For the CDR3, the DNA is TGTGCCAGCAGCTTAGCGGAGTCTGCGAATGAGCAGTTCTTC.